The 20 T cell receptor beta chains reported below all come from one sample, sequenced in a study of T cell responses to AZD1222 COVID-19 vaccine. Produced via immunoSEQ multiplex PCR; TCRdb's table is partial and in-frame only. The repertoire includes under 200,000 clones, roughly 92% of them detected once, and 1.5% to 2% sits in the top ten. The sample consisted of peripheral blood, taken on day 0 of AZD1222 vaccination. The receptors were sampled from an adult in good health.

The rearrangement uses TRBV7-2 and TRBJ2-1; no clear D gene. The CDR3 runs to 13 residues. The germline V gene has CDR1 SGHTA and CDR2 FQGNSA. V gave up 3 bases and J gave up 8 bases, with 11 bases separating them. In DNA form, the CDR3 reads TGTGCCAGCAGCTTTTCTAGTCGGTATGAGCAGTTCTTC. It is translated as CASSFSSRYEQFF.

V and J are TRBV6-5 and TRBJ2-5; TRBD1 agrees at 7 bases. CDR1 is MNHEY and CDR2 is SVGAGI in the germline V gene. There are 14 residues in the CDR3. The junction had 8 bases not matched to a gene; V was cut back by 6 bases and J by 4 bases. As DNA, the CDR3 is TGTGCCAGCAGAGAGACAGGGTGGCGAGAGACCCAGTACTTC. Protein product: CASRETGWRETQYF.

This chain connects TRBV5-1 to TRBJ2-1; D remains ambiguous. The CDR3 extends over 13 amino acids. Germline V lookup: CDR1 SGHRS, CDR2 YFSETQ. V was cut by 6 bases and J by 0 bases, with 7 bases left in between. The CDR3 coding sequence is TGCGCCAGCACGGCGAGCTCCTACAATGAGCAGTTCTTC. Protein: CASTASSYNEQFF.

The chain is built from TRBV4-2 and TRBJ2-3; a possible D gene is TRBD2 (6 bases). Germline-derived CDR1 and CDR2 are LGHNA and YNFKEQ. The CDR3 is 17 amino acids. V was pared by 3 bases and J by 1 base, with 17 bases between. Here the CDR3 DNA reads TGTGCCAGCAGCCAGATCCCCCTTTCGGGAGGCACAGATACGCAGTATTTT. Its translation: CASSQIPLSGGTDTQYF.

J is TRBJ1-2 and V is TRBV27; 7 bases align to TRBD1. Germline assignment: CDR1 MNHEY and CDR2 SMNVEV (reference sequence). V dropped 3 bases and J dropped 4; count of bases not matched to a gene: 14. This CDR3 spans 17 amino acids. DNA of the CDR3: TGTGCCAGCAGTTTCGCCCCGACAGGGACCCTTTTCTATGGCTACACCTTC. Protein: CASSFAPTGTLFYGYTF.

The V gene is TRBV7-9, the J gene TRBJ2-7; D remains ambiguous. Germline V lookup: CDR1 SEHNR, CDR2 FQNEAQ (reference sequence). This CDR3 region has 12 residues. Between the trimmed V and J ends, which lost 0 bases and 5 bases, there was a span of 5 bases. This chain's CDR3 is CASSLARNEQYF. As DNA, the CDR3 is TGTGCCAGCAGCTTAGCTCGGAACGAGCAGTACTTC.

The J gene is TRBJ2-7, the V gene TRBV19, with D hard to call. The germline V gene encodes CDR1 LNHDA and CDR2 SQIVND (reference sequence). CDR3 size: 11 residues. V lost 8 bases and J 3 bases, leaving 8 bases between the germline ends. CDR3 nucleotides: TGTGCCAGTTGGCATAACTACGAGCAGTACTTC. Its translation: CASWHNYEQYF.

The chain couples TRBV15 to TRBJ1-2, with 9 bases that match TRBD1. The V gene end was trimmed by 4 bases and the J gene end by 8 bases; junction bases not matched to a gene: 20. Germline lookup yields CDR1 LNHNV and CDR2 YYDKDF (reference sequence). The CDR3 loop spans 18 amino acids. As DNA, the CDR3 is TGTGCCACCAGCAAGAGGGCAGGGGACAGGGCGCTTCGAGGGGGCTACACCTTC. Translation gives CATSKRAGDRALRGGYTF.

The chain is built from TRBV3-1 (or the pseudogene TRBV3-2) and TRBJ2-7; 8 bases are shared with TRBD1. V lost 2 bases to trimming and J lost 1 base; unmatched junction nucleotides: 4. The CDR3 contains 15 residues. CDR1 is LGHDT and CDR2 is YNNKEL in the germline V gene (reference sequence). The CDR3 sequence: CASSQPTGASYEQYF. As DNA, the CDR3 is TGTGCCAGCAGCCAACCGACAGGGGCATCCTACGAGCAGTACTTC.

This chain joins TRBV12-3 or TRBV12-4 and TRBJ2-3; 8 nucleotides agree with TRBD2. There are 13 residues in the CDR3. V was clipped by 3 bases and J by 8 bases; unmatched bases: 4. The CDR3 DNA follows: TGTGCCAGCAGTTTGACGGGGGGGTCTACGCAGTATTTT. Its translation is CASSLTGGSTQYF.

The chain recombines TRBV7-2 with TRBJ2-5, with 7 bases that match TRBD2. V shed 3 bases and J 4 bases; nucleotides not matched to a gene: 2. CDR1 is SGHTA and CDR2 is FQGNSA in the germline V gene. The CDR3 totals 13 residues. In DNA form, the CDR3 reads TGTGCCAGCAGCTTCATAGCGGGAGAGACCCAGTACTTC. Translated: CASSFIAGETQYF.

The gene calls are TRBV4-3 and TRBJ1-1, with D uncertain. There are 14 residues in the CDR3. Trimming left V 1 base short and J 3 bases short, with 9 bases between. Germline assignment: CDR1 LGHNA and CDR2 YSLEER. Here the CDR3 reads CASSQGEVDTEAFF. CDR3 sequence (DNA): TGCGCCAGCAGCCAAGGAGAGGTGGACACTGAAGCTTTCTTT.

The chain carries TRBV6-5 and TRBJ2-2, with D maybe TRBD1 (6 bases). The CDR3 consists of 16 residues. Germline V gene sequence: CDR1 MNHEY, CDR2 SVGAGI. V lost 0 bases to trimming and J lost 5 bases, with 13 bases between them. CDR3 in amino acids: CASSYSTGKRTGELFF. The CDR3 nucleotides read TGTGCCAGCAGTTACTCTACAGGGAAGCGAACCGGGGAGCTGTTTTTT.

The count of this clone is one. This sequence joins TRBV30 and TRBJ1-2; tentatively, D is TRBD1 (5 bases). V lost 0 bases, J lost 8 bases, and 13 bases lay in between. Germline lookup yields CDR1 GTSNPN and CDR2 SVGIG (reference sequence). The CDR3 consists of 13 residues. The CDR3 protein is CAWSVAGGYGYTF. Here the CDR3 DNA reads TGTGCCTGGAGTGTAGCGGGGGGGTACGGCTACACCTTC. The full variable domain, in which reference TRBV30 and TRBJ1-2 provide the parts outside the CDR3, is SQTIHQWPATLVQPVGSPLSLECTVEGTSNPNLYWYRQAAGRGLQLLFYSVGIGQISSEVPQNLSASRPQDRQFILSSKKLLLSDSGFYLCAWSVAGGYGYTFGSGTRLTVV.

With regard to this clone: This CDR3 is also generated by other DNA sequences in the sample. The rearrangement links TRBV7-2 to TRBJ1-4, with D maybe TRBD1 (5 bases). The germline V gene encodes CDR1 SGHTA and CDR2 FQGNSA. V lost 0 bases and J 5 bases, leaving 7 bases between the germline ends. The CDR3 is made up of 14 amino acids. The CDR3 reads CASSLAGPNEKLFF. The CDR3 region has the DNA TGTGCCAGCAGCTTAGCGGGACCCAATGAAAAACTGTTTTTT.

J is TRBJ1-5 and V is TRBV10-2; D possibly corresponds to TRBD1 (5 bases). The length of the CDR3 is 14 residues. Trimming shortened V by 3 bases and J by 6 bases, and 12 bases separated the two germline ends. CDR1 is WSHSY and CDR2 is SAAADI in the germline V gene. DNA for the CDR3: TGCGCCAGCAGTGATCGGGGCCCGGGTCAGCCCCAGCATTTT. Its translation: CASSDRGPGQPQHF.

V gene TRBV25-1 combines with J gene TRBJ2-6; D is possibly TRBD2 (6 bases). Trimming removed 9 bases from V and 1 base from J, with 13 bases in between. CDR1 is MGHDK, CDR2 SYGVNS, per germline. The CDR3 covers 15 residues. CDR3 nucleotide sequence: TGTGCCAGTACTCCCGGGGGTTCTGGGGCCAACGTCCTGACTTTC. This sequence encodes CASTPGGSGANVLTF.

The V gene is TRBV29-1, the J gene TRBJ1-4, with a possible D match to TRBD1 (6 bases). The CDR3 consists of 15 residues. V was cut by 7 bases and J by 0 bases, with 15 bases left in between. Germline assignment: CDR1 SQVTM and CDR2 ANQGSEA. CDR3 residues: CSALQGFATNEKLFF. For the CDR3, the DNA is TGCAGCGCCCTACAGGGATTTGCAACTAATGAAAAACTGTTTTTT.

The J gene is TRBJ2-5, the V gene TRBV5-4; no definite D call. The CDR3 has 13 amino acids. Germline CDR1 SGHNT, CDR2 YYREEE (reference sequence). V dropped 0 bases and J dropped 5 bases, with 8 bases sitting between them. This CDR3 is CASSLEIMETQYF. The CDR3 DNA is TGTGCCAGCAGCTTGGAGATCATGGAGACCCAGTACTTC.

The chain is built from TRBV2 and TRBJ1-2; TRBD1 aligns across 8 bases. The CDR3 spans 11 residues. V shed 10 bases and J 5 bases; nucleotides not matched to a gene: 3. CDR1 and CDR2 from the germline V gene are SNHLY and FYNNEI. This CDR3 is CATNRGYGYTF. CDR3 bases: TGTGCCACCAACAGGGGGTATGGCTACACCTTC.